Listed here are 13 T cell receptor beta chains from one sample, sequenced in a study of blood T cell repertoires in COVID-19. TCRdb keeps only in-frame clones here, not all; method: immunoSEQ multiplex PCR. The repertoire holds about 670,000 clones, with over 80% as singletons. The sequenced material came from peripheral blood. The receptors here all came from a woman in her late teens or twenties with acute or convalescent COVID-19.

CDR3 amino acids: CASHSLRGHRWTNTGELFF. The CDR3 DNA is TGTGCCAGCCATTCTCTGAGGGGGCATAGATGGACAAACACCGGGGAGCTGTTTTTT. The V and J genes are TRBV2 and TRBJ2-2; 7 bases match TRBD1. The germline V gene has CDR1 SNHLY and CDR2 FYNNEI. Trimming removed 8 bases from V and 2 bases from J; junction bases left unmatched: 20. The CDR3 has 19 residues.

This rearrangement joins TRBV5-6 to TRBJ1-2; maybe TRBD1 (6 bases). The ends were cut back, 6 bases at V and 2 bases at J, with 17 bases in the middle. The CDR3 contains 15 residues. Germline V lookup: CDR1 SGHDT, CDR2 YYEEEE. The chain's CDR3 is CASKTDRRRNYGYTF. The CDR3 DNA sequence: TGTGCCAGCAAGACAGACAGGCGAAGAAACTATGGCTACACCTTC.

The chain couples TRBV14 to TRBJ2-7, with TRBD1 matching over 11 bases. Germline CDR1 reads SGHDN; CDR2 reads FVKESK. J gave up 2 bases and V 1 base, and 4 bases lay outside the gene matches. This CDR3 has 16 residues. CDR3 residues: CASSQGRDRGTYEQYF. The CDR3 DNA reads as TGTGCCAGCAGCCAAGGACGGGACAGGGGGACCTACGAGCAGTACTTC.

The chain has TRBV19 and TRBJ1-2; TRBD1 is a possible D gene (6 bases). V was shortened by 10 bases and J by 8 bases, with 17 bases between the two germline ends. The germline V gene encodes CDR1 LNHDA and CDR2 SQIVND (reference sequence). The CDR3 length is 12 residues. DNA of the CDR3: TGTGCCACCTATAGGGGGATAAAGGGCTACACCTTC. This encodes CATYRGIKGYTF.

The rearrangement uses TRBV5-6 and TRBJ1-2; 7 bases align to TRBD1. CDR3 size: 14 residues. Germline CDR1 SGHDT, CDR2 YYEEEE. V trimming: 5 bases; J trimming: 8 bases; junction bases outside the gene matches: 12. In nucleotides, the CDR3 is TGTGCCAGCAGTTCCCGGGACAGCTTACGGGGCTACACCTTC. Its translation is CASSSRDSLRGYTF.

This chain uses TRBV4-2 with TRBJ2-3; perhaps TRBD2 as D (6 bases). The V end lost 3 bases, the J end lost 6 bases, and 13 bases lay between the germline ends. Germline V CDR1 and CDR2: LGHNA, YNFKEQ. The CDR3 is 14 residues long. CDR3 sequence (DNA): TGTGCCAGCAGCCAGGCCGGCGGGGCGGATACGCAGTATTTT. Its translation: CASSQAGGADTQYF.

V gene TRBV9 combines with J gene TRBJ2-7; 8 bases align to TRBD1. The CDR3 extends over 12 amino acids. J lost 7 bases, V lost 2 bases, and 2 bases had no gene match. Germline CDR1 and CDR2: SGDLS and YYNGEE. CDR3: CASSVTGEEQYF. DNA of the CDR3: TGTGCCAGCAGCGTGACAGGGGAAGAGCAGTACTTC. Full variable domain (rest looked up from reference TRBV9 and TRBJ2-7): DSGVTQTPKHLITATGQRVTLRCSPRSGDLSVYWYQQSLDQGLQFLIQYYNGEERAKGNILERFSAQQFPDLHSELNLSSLELGDSALYFCASSVTGEEQYFGPGTRLTVT.

The chain couples TRBV5-1 to TRBJ1-2, with 10 nucleotides matching TRBD1. The CDR3 sequence is 14 residues long. The V gene end was trimmed by 4 bases and the J gene end by 8 bases; junction bases not matched to a gene: 8. The germline CDR1 and CDR2 sequences are SGHRS and YFSETQ. This CDR3 reads CASSADRGHLGYTF. Here the CDR3 DNA reads TGCGCCAGCAGCGCCGACAGGGGGCATCTGGGCTACACCTTC.

The chain combines TRBV7-9 with TRBJ1-1; 11 bases agree with TRBD1. This CDR3 has 15 residues. V was clipped by 4 bases and J by 5 bases; unmatched bases: 6. Looked up from germline, CDR1 is SEHNR and CDR2 is FQNEAQ (reference sequence). The chain's CDR3 is CASSSSGQGATEAFF. The CDR3 coding sequence is TGTGCCAGCAGCTCGTCAGGACAGGGGGCAACTGAAGCTTTCTTT.

J is TRBJ2-5 and V is TRBV30; D is unclear. CDR3 length equals 13 residues. V lost 1 base, J lost 6 bases, and 12 bases lay in between. From germline, CDR1 is GTSNPN and CDR2 SVGIG (reference sequence). CDR3 nucleotide sequence: TGTGCCTGGAGTGGGCAGGTCGGAAAGACCCAGTACTTC. This encodes CAWSGQVGKTQYF.

The chain recombines TRBV5-1 with TRBJ1-1, with a weak D call TRBD1 (6 bases). The length of the CDR3 is 16 residues. V was trimmed by 5 bases and J by 5 bases, leaving 22 bases between them. Germline loops: CDR1 SGHRS, CDR2 YFSETQ. The DNA of the CDR3 is TGCGCCAGCAGTCCCGGGATGGCAGGGGAAAAGACTGAAGCTTTCTTT. The encoded protein is CASSPGMAGEKTEAFF.

The V call is TRBV3-1 (or the pseudogene TRBV3-2), the J call TRBJ1-5; maybe TRBD1 (5 bases). Germline CDR1 and CDR2: LGHDT and YNNKEL (reference sequence). V gave up 0 bases and J gave up 4 bases, with 13 bases separating them. This CDR3 has 16 amino acids. CDR3 amino acids: CASSQDMFGGNQPQHF. In DNA, the CDR3 is TGTGCCAGCAGCCAAGATATGTTCGGGGGGAATCAGCCCCAGCATTTT.

The count of this clone is one. The J gene is TRBJ2-1, the V gene TRBV21-1; the DNA was not compared with TRBD2, the D call given in the table. TRBV21-1 is annotated as a pseudogene. The CDR3 contains 19 residues. The CDR3 loop is CASSKDLVQRGDHYNEQFF. CDR3 nucleotide sequence: TGTGCCAGCAGCAAAGATTTAGTCCAGCGGGGGGACCACTACAATGAGCAGTTCTTC.